These 9 T cell receptor beta chains were sequenced from one sample in a study of T-cell memory formation after mild COVID-19. From the 5' RACE reads, TCRdb called clonotypes with MiXCR, one entry per CDR3 protein. The sample holds 130,000 to 150,000 distinct CDR3 sequences, roughly 21% seen once. Material for sequencing was PBMCs or a T cell subset sorted from them (not recorded which). The origin of the receptors is an adult woman who had mild COVID-19 (a few samples of this study predate the infection). Cell type and time point are not known.

This clonotype came up many times. The V call is TRBV6-2 or TRBV6-3, the J call TRBJ2-3, with 7 bases aligning to TRBD2. Trimming removed 6 bases from V and 3 bases from J; junction bases left unmatched: 6. The CDR3 length is 14 residues. Germline lookup yields CDR1 MNHEY and CDR2 SVGEGT. CDR3 residues: CASRREGLTDTQYF. The CDR3 DNA sequence: TGTGCCAGCAGAAGGGAGGGCTTGACAGATACGCAGTATTTT.

The V call is TRBV10-2, the J call TRBJ2-3; TRBD2 might be the D (6 bases). Trimming removed 2 bases at V and 2 bases at J, with 14 bases between. Germline-derived CDR1 and CDR2 are WSHSY and SAAADI. This CDR3 has 16 amino acids. The CDR3 DNA reads as TGCGCCAGCAGTGAGATTTGGGGACTGGTCACAGATACGCAGTATTTT. Residues: CASSEIWGLVTDTQYF.

The genes are TRBV5-4 and TRBJ2-4; D is ambiguous. CDR3 length: 16 residues. The germline gives CDR1 SGHNT, CDR2 YYREEE (reference sequence). Trimming stripped 0 bases from V and 0 bases from J, with 10 bases between. The CDR3 loop is CASSLDPDLAKNIQYF. CDR3 nucleotides: TGTGCCAGCAGCTTGGATCCGGATCTAGCCAAAAACATTCAGTACTTC.

This clonotype was detected a few times. The rearrangement links TRBV5-1 to TRBJ2-5; D is possibly TRBD1 (6 bases). CDR1 SGHRS and CDR2 YFSETQ come from the germline V gene. The V end was cut by 4 bases, the J end by 0 bases, with 10 bases between. The CDR3 length is 14 residues. The DNA of the CDR3 is TGCGCCAGCAGCCCGGGGACAAACCAAGAGACCCAGTACTTC. It specifies CASSPGTNQETQYF.

The chain recombines TRBV12-3 or TRBV12-4 with TRBJ2-2; D is perhaps TRBD1 (6 bases). Trimming removed 0 bases at V and 0 bases at J, with 11 bases between. CDR3 length: 17 amino acids. CDR3 region: CASSLARGLSNTGELFF. DNA for the CDR3: TGTGCCAGCAGTTTAGCCAGGGGTCTTTCGAACACCGGGGAGCTGTTTTTT.

The chain couples TRBV27 to TRBJ2-1; D ambiguous. The CDR3 spans 16 residues. CDR1 is MNHEY, CDR2 SMNVEV, per germline (reference sequence). V was shortened by 1 base and J by 2 bases, with 12 bases between the two germline ends. In DNA, the CDR3 is TGTGCCAGCAGTTTATATTCTTCTTTCACCTACAATGAGCAGTTCTTC. Its protein is CASSLYSSFTYNEQFF.

This clonotype was recorded at least ten times. The chain joins TRBV6-2 or TRBV6-3 to TRBJ2-1; 14 bases align to TRBD2. This CDR3 spans 15 amino acids. With 8 bases clipped from V and 8 bases from J, the junction kept 8 bases outside the gene matches. Germline CDR1 reads MNHEY; CDR2 reads SVGEGT. CDR3 DNA sequence: TGTGCCAGCCAAAGGACTAGCGGGGGGCATCATGAGCAGTTCTTC. Translating gives CASQRTSGGHHEQFF.

V usage is TRBV12-3 or TRBV12-4 and J usage is TRBJ1-1; D is ambiguous. This CDR3 is 13 amino acids long. Trimming took off 6 bases at V and 4 bases at J, with 12 bases between the two ends. The CDR3: CASSPTRPTEAFF. The CDR3 DNA is TGTGCCAGCAGCCCGACCCGGCCCACTGAAGCTTTCTTT.

The chain carries TRBV29-1 and TRBJ1-4; D is uncertain. Trimming removed 4 bases from V and 10 bases from J, with 19 bases in between. This CDR3 comprises 14 residues. From germline, CDR1 is SQVTM and CDR2 ANQGSEA. CDR3 protein: CSVGFGVSTGKLFF. The CDR3, as DNA: TGCAGCGTTGGATTTGGAGTTTCGACGGGAAAACTGTTTTTT.